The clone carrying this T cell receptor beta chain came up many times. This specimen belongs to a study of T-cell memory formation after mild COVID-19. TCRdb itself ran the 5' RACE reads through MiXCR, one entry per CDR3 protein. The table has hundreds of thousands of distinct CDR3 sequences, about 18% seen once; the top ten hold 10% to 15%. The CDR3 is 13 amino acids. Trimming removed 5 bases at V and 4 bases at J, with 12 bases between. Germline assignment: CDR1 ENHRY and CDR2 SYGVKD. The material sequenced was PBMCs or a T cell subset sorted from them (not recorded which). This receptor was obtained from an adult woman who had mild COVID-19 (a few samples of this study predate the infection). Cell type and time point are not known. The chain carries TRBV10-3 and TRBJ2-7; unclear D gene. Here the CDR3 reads CAISMADKYEQYF. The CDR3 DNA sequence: TGTGCCATCAGTATGGCCGACAAGTACGAGCAGTACTTC.